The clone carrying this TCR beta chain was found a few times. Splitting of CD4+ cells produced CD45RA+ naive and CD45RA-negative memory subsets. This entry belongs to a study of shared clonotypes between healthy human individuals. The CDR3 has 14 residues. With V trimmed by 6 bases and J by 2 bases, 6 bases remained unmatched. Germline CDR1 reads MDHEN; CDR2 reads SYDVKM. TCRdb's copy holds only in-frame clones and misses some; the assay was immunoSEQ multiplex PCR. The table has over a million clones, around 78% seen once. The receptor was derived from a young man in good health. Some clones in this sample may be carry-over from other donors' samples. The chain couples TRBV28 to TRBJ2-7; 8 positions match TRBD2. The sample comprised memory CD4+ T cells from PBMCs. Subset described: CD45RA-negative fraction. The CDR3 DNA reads TGTGCCAGCAGCCCCGGGGGGGGGCCCTACGAGCAGTACTTC. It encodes CASSPGGGPYEQYF.